The entry that follows covers one TCR beta chain sequence. Its antigen is unknown. This sample was included in a study of T cells expressing NK-cell markers. In the study overall: Out of eight donors sequenced, seven tested HCMV-seropositive and the remaining one seronegative. General study results and limits: Of CD8+ T cells, about 1.0-8% belonged to dominant NKG2C+ clonotypes in several donors.

The CDR3 length is 14 residues. From its re-call of the 5' RACE reads, TCRdb lists each CDR3 protein once, without DNA. This sample's clone table lists 350,000 to 400,000 distinct CDR3 sequences. The receptor's source is a woman in her forties or fifties in good health. The chain is built from TRBV12-3 or TRBV12-4 and TRBJ2-1. The sequenced sample consisted of blood T cells: a sorted CD56 or NKG2C T cell subset, CD4+ or CD8+ T cells, or bulk PBMC T cells (not recorded which). CDR3 protein: CASSFGLPNNEQFF.